This T cell receptor beta chain stems from a study of blood T cell repertoires in COVID-19. Study-level background: The samples span acute and convalescent COVID-19 from the United States, Italy and Spain. From T cells, B-cell-depleted T cells, or PBMCs came the material, which was cDNA or gDNA.

Germline lookup yields CDR1 MNHEY and CDR2 SMNVEV (reference sequence). The V and J ends lost 2 bases and 5 bases respectively, with 10 bases between them. The CDR3 length is 14 residues. Profiling relied on immunoSEQ multiplex PCR, and the TCRdb table lists in-frame clones only, not all of them. Here the sample spans approximately 130,000 clones, about four fifths being singletons. V is TRBV27 and J is TRBJ1-5; tentative D call: TRBD1 (6 bases). The sequence came from a man aged 35 to 55 with active or convalescent COVID-19. The sequenced sample was peripheral blood. The CDR3 DNA reads as TGTGCCAGCAGTTTAACAGGGAAGTATCAGCCCCAGCATTTT. Amino acid sequence: CASSLTGKYQPQHF.